The 2 T cell receptor beta chains below come from one sample, sequenced in a study of blood T cell repertoires in COVID-19. Only in-frame clones appear in the TCRdb table, and some are missing; sequencing was by immunoSEQ multiplex PCR. This table has some 340,000 clones, 85% appearing once. The specimen was peripheral blood. The receptor set was obtained from a woman aged 18-29 years with acute or convalescent COVID-19.

The V call is TRBV18, the J call TRBJ2-3; 10 nucleotides agree with TRBD1. CDR3 length: 15 residues. J was trimmed by 3 bases and V by 4 bases; bases with no gene match: 4. Germline CDR1 is KGHSH and CDR2 is LQKENI. CDR3 protein: CASSLRDRGTDTQYF. For the CDR3, the DNA is TGTGCCAGCTCACTTCGGGACAGGGGAACAGATACGCAGTATTTT.

Only one count was recorded for this clone. The V and J genes are TRBV3-1 (or the pseudogene TRBV3-2) and TRBJ2-7; no reliable D call. V lost 3 bases to trimming and J lost 3 bases, with 12 bases between them. The CDR3 length is 14 residues. Germline CDR1 and CDR2: LGHDT and YNNKEL (reference sequence). The CDR3: CASSHARSGYEQYF. Written as DNA, the CDR3 is TGTGCCAGCAGCCACGCTAGGTCCGGCTACGAGCAGTACTTC.